This T cell receptor beta chain was profiled in a study of T cells in Graves' hyperthyroidism and ophthalmopathy. Study-wide background: Peripheral blood samples were taken at initial diagnosis, prior to any treatment.

Comment on this clonotype: Its antigen remains unidentified.

The germline V gene has CDR1 SEHNR and CDR2 FQNEAQ (reference sequence). Trimming took 5 bases from V and 6 from J, leaving 12 bases between them. This CDR3 spans 13 amino acids. Study results and caveats: Ophthalmopathy was predicted by the model a median of approximately 6.6 months ahead of onset.

TCR beta CDR3 sequences were amplified from RNA transcripts. Using the HTBI primer set, a first-round RT-PCR was run on the TCR CDR3. TCRdb itself ran the multiplex PCR reads through MiXCR, one entry per CDR3 protein. The sample records 550,000 to 800,000 distinct CDR3 sequences, about 18% being singletons. Graves' hyperthyroidism showing no ophthalmopathy progression within 18 months was considered stable. The TCR originated in a man aged 45-60 years with Graves' hyperthyroidism. The chain carries TRBV7-9 and TRBJ2-3; D is uncertain. The sample taken for sequencing was blood. CDR3 nucleotide sequence: TGTGCCAGCAGCCCCAAATGGGCCGATACGCAGTATTTT. Translation: CASSPKWADTQYF.